This T cell receptor (beta chain) derives from a study of cytomegalovirus exposure and HLA in healthy donors. V lost 5 bases and J lost 5; bases outside the gene matches: 7. The CDR3 totals 15 residues. Germline V gene lookup returns CDR1 SGHRS and CDR2 YFSETQ. The PCR had 60 Vbeta and 13 Jbeta primers. This table comes from immunoSEQ multiplex PCR, and its TCRdb copy is limited to in-frame clones, with some not included. The profile shows 150,000 to 200,000 clones, around 80% of them singletons. Findings and limits, study-wide: Researchers counted 180 or so TCR beta chains as cytomegalovirus-associated.

As to this clone: Its specificity is unknown.

The sequenced sample was PBMCs. The chain is built from TRBV5-1 and TRBJ2-2; 9 bases map to TRBD1. The clonotype was recovered from a male donor in good health and CMV-seropositive. CDR3 nucleotide sequence: TGCGCCAGCAGTTCGGGACAGGGAAATACCGGGGAGCTGTTTTTT. This encodes CASSSGQGNTGELFF.